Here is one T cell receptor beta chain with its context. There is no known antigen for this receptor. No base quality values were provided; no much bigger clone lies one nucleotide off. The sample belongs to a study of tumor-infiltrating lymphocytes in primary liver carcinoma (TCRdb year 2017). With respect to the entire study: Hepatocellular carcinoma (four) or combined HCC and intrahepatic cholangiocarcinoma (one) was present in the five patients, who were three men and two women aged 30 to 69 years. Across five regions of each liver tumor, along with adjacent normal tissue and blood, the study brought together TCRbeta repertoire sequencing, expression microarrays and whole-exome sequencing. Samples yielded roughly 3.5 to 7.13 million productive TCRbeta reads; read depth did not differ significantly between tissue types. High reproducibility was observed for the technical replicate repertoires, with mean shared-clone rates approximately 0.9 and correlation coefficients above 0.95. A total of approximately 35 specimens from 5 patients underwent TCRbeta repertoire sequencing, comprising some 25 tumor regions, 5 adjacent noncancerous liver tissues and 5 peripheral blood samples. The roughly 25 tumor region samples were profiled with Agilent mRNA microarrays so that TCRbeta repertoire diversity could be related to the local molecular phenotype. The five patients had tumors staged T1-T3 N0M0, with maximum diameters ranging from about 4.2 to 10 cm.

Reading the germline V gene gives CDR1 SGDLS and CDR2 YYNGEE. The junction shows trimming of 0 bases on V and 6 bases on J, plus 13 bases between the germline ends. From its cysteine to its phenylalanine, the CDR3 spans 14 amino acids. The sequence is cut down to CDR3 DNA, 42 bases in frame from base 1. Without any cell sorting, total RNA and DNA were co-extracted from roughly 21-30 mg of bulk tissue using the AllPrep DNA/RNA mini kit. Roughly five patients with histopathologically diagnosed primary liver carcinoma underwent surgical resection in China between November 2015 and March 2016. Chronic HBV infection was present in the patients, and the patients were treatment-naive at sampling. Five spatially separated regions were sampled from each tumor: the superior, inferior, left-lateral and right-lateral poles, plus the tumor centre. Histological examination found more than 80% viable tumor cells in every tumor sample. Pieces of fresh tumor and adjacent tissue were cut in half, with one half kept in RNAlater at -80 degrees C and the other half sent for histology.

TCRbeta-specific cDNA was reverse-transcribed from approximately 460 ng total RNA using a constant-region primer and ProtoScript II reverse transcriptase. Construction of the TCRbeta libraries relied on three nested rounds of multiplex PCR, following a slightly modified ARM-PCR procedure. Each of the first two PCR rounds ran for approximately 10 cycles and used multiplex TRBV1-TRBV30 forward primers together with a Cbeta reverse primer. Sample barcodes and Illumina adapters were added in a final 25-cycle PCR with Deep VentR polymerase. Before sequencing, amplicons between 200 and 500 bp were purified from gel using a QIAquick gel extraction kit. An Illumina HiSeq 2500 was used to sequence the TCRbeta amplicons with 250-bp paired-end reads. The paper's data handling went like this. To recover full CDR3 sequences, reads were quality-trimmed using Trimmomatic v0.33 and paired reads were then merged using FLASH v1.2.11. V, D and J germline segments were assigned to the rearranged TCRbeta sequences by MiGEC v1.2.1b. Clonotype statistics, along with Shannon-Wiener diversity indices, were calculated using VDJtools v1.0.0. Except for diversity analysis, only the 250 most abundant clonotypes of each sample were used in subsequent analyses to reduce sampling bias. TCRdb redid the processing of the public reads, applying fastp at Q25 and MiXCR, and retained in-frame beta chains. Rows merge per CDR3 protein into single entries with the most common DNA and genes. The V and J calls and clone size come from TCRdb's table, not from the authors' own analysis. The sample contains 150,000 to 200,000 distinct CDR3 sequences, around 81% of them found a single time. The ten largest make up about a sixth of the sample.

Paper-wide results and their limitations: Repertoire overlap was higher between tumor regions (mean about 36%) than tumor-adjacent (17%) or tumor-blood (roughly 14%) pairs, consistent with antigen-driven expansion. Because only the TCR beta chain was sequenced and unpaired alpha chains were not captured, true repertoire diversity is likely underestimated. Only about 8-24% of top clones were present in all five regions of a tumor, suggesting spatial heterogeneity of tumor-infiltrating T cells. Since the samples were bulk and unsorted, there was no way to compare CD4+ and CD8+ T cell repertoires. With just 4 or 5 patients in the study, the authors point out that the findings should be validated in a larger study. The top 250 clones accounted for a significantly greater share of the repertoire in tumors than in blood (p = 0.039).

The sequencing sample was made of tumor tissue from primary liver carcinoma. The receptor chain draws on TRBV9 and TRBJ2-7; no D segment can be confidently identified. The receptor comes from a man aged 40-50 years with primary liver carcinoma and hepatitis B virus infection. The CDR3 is CASSVGPTPFEQYF. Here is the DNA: TGTGCCAGCAGCGTAGGCCCTACCCCCTTCGAGCAGTACTTC. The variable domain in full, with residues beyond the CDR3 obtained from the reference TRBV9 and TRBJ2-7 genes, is DSGVTQTPKHLITATGQRVTLRCSPRSGDLSVYWYQQSLDQGLQFLIQYYNGEERAKGNILERFSAQQFPDLHSELNLSSLELGDSALYFCASSVGPTPFEQYFGPGTRLTVT.